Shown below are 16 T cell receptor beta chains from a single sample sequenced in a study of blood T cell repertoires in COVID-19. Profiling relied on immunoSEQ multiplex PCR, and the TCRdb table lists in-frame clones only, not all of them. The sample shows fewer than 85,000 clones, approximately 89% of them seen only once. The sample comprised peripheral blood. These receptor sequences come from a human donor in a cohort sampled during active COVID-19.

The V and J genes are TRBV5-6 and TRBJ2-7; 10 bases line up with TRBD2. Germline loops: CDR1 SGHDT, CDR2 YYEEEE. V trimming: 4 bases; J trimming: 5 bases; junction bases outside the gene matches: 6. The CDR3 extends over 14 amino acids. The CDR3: CASSLGLAADEQYF. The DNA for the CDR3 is TGTGCCAGCAGCCTTGGACTAGCGGCAGACGAGCAGTACTTC.

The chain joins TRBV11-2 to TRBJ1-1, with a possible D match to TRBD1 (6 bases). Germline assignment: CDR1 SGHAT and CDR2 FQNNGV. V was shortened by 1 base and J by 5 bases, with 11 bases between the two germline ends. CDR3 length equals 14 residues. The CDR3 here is CASSLALGGTEAFF. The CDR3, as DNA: TGTGCCAGCAGCTTAGCTCTAGGGGGTACTGAAGCTTTCTTT.

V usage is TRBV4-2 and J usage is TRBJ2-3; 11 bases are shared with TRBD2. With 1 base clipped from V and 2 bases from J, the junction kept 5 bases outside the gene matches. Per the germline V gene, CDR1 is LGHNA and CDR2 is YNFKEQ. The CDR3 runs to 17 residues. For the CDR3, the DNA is TGTGCCAGCAGCCAAGGGGGGACTAGCGGTTCCACAGATACGCAGTATTTT. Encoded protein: CASSQGGTSGSTDTQYF.

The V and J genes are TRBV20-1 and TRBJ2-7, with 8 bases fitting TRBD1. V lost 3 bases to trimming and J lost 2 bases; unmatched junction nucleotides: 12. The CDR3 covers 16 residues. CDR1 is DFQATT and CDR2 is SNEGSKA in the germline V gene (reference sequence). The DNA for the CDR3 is TGCAGTGCTAGTTCGCCAGGGACAGGAACCACCTACGAGCAGTACTTC. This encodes CSASSPGTGTTYEQYF.

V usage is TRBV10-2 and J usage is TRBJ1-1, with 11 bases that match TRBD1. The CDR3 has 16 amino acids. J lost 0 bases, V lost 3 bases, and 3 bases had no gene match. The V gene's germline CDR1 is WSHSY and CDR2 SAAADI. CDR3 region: CASSEGQGAVNTEAFF. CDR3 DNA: TGCGCCAGCAGTGAAGGACAGGGGGCCGTGAACACTGAAGCTTTCTTT.

The CDR3 loop reads CASSQDFSGATEAFF. The CDR3 DNA reads TGTGCCAGCAGCCAAGACTTTTCAGGGGCCACTGAAGCTTTCTTT. The J gene is TRBJ1-1, the V gene TRBV4-2, with D perhaps TRBD1 (6 bases). V dropped 0 bases and J dropped 4 bases, with 12 bases sitting between them. The CDR3 loop spans 15 amino acids. Germline V lookup: CDR1 LGHNA, CDR2 YNFKEQ.

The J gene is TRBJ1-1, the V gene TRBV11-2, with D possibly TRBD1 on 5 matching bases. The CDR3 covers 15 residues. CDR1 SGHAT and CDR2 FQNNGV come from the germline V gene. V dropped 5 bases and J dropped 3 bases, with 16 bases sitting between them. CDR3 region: CASSDLTGGYTEAFF. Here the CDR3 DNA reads TGTGCCAGCAGCGACCTCACGGGGGGGTACACTGAAGCTTTCTTT.

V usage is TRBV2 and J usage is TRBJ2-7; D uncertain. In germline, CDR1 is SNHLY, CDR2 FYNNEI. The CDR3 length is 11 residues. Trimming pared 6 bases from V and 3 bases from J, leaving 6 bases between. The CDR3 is CASSTVYEQYF. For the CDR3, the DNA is TGTGCCAGCAGCACTGTCTACGAGCAGTACTTC. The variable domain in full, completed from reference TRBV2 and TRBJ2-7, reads EPEVTQTPSHQVTQMGQEVILRCVPISNHLYFYWYRQILGQKVEFLVSFYNNEISEKSEIFDDQFSVERPDGSNFTLKIRSTKLEDSAMYFCASSTVYEQYFGPGTRLTVT.

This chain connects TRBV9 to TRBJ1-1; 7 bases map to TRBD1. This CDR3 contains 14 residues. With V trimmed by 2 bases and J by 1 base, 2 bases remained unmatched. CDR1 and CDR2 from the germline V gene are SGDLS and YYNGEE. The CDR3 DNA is TGTGCCAGCAGCGTGGGACAGAAGAACACTGAAGCTTTCTTT. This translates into CASSVGQKNTEAFF.

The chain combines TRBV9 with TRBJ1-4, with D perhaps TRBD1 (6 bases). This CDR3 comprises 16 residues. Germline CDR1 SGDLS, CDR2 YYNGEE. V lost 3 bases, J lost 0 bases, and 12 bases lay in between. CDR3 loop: CASSGSTGSTNEKLFF. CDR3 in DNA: TGTGCCAGCAGCGGCTCAACAGGGTCAACTAATGAAAAACTGTTTTTT.

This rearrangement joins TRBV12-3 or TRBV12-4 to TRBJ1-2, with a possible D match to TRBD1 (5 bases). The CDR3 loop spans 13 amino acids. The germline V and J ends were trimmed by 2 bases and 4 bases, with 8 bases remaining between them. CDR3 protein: CASSLRQIYGYTF. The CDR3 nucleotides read TGTGCCAGCAGTTTACGACAGATCTATGGCTACACCTTC.

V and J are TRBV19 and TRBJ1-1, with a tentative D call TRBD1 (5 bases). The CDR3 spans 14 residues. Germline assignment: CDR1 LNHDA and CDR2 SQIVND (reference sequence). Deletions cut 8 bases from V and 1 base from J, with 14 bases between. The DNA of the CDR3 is TGTGCCAGTTGCCGGAACAGGTGGAACACTGAAGCTTTCTTT. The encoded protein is CASCRNRWNTEAFF. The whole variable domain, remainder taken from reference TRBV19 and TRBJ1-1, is DGGITQSPKYLFRKEGQNVTLSCEQNLNHDAMYWYRQDPGQGLRLIYYSQIVNDFQKGDIAEGYSVSREKKESFPLTVTSAQKNPTAFYLCASCRNRWNTEAFFGQGTRLTVV.

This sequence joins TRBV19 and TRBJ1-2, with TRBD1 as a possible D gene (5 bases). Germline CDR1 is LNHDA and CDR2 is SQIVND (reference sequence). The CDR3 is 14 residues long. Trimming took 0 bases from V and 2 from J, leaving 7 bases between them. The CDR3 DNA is TGTGCCAGTAGTATAGAACGACAGAACTATGGCTACACCTTC. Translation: CASSIERQNYGYTF. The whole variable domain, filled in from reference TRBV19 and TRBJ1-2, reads DGGITQSPKYLFRKEGQNVTLSCEQNLNHDAMYWYRQDPGQGLRLIYYSQIVNDFQKGDIAEGYSVSREKKESFPLTVTSAQKNPTAFYLCASSIERQNYGYTFGSGTRLTVV.

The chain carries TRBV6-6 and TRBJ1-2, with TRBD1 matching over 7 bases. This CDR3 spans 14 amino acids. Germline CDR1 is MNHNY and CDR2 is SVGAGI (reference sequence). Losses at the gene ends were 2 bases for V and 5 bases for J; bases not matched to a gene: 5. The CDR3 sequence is CASSYAGQEYGYTF. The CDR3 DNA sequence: TGTGCCAGCAGTTACGCCGGACAGGAGTATGGCTACACCTTC.

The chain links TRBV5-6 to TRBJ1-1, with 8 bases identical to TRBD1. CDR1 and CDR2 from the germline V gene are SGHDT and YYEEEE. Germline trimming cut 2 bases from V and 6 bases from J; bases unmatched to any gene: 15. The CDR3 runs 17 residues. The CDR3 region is CASSFSQGAHLGAEAFF. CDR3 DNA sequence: TGTGCCAGCAGCTTCTCCCAGGGGGCGCATCTGGGGGCTGAAGCTTTCTTT.

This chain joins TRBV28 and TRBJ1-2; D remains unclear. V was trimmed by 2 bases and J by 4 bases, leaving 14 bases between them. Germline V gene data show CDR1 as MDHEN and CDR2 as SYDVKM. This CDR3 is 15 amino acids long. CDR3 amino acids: CASSLVGREGYGYTF. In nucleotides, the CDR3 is TGTGCCAGCAGTTTAGTAGGGAGGGAAGGCTATGGCTACACCTTC.